This T cell receptor (beta chain) was profiled in a study of cytomegalovirus exposure and HLA in healthy donors. With 60 Vbeta and 13 Jbeta primers, the PCR was carried out. The table came from immunoSEQ multiplex PCR; TCRdb's copy has only in-frame clones and leaves some out. The sample contains 100,000 to 150,000 clones, about three quarters of which appear only once. Study-wide results and caveats: What a later analysis reportedly showed was that an Asian-associated ancestry cluster had fewer N-insertions than the approximately 700-donor mean.

V trimming: 5 bases; J trimming: 3 bases; junction bases outside the gene matches: 10. CDR1 and CDR2 (germline): MNHEY, SMNVEV (reference sequence). The CDR3 totals 15 residues. Remarks on this clone: Its cognate antigen is unknown.

This TCR came from a woman aged 55-69 years in good health and CMV-seropositive. The chain uses TRBV27 and TRBJ2-7, with 7 positions matching TRBD1. Sample: PBMCs. CDR3 region: CASSPLTGSYYEQYF. CDR3 coding DNA: TGTGCCAGCAGTCCGCTGACAGGGTCTTACTACGAGCAGTACTTC.